Each of the 27 T cell receptor beta chains below was sequenced from the same sample in a study of shared clonotypes between healthy human individuals. Profiling relied on immunoSEQ multiplex PCR, and the TCRdb table lists in-frame clones only, not all of them. The table records some 2 million clones, about 94% of them present only once. Naive CD8 cells were CD45RO-negative, positively selected for CCR7, excluding terminally differentiated effector memory CD45RA+ cells. Sequencing was done on a sample of naive CD8+ T cells sorted from blood. Source of these receptors: a man younger than 35 in good health.

The chain uses TRBV5-1 and TRBJ2-2, with D perhaps being TRBD1 or TRBD2 (5 bases each). In germline, CDR1 is SGHRS, CDR2 YFSETQ. The CDR3 has 16 residues. V gave up 4 bases and J gave up 7 bases, with 20 bases separating them. In nucleotides, the CDR3 is TGCGCCAGCAGCGCCACCCGGGACCCTGACGACGGGGAGCTGTTTTTT. Residues: CASSATRDPDDGELFF.

V and J are TRBV11-2 and TRBJ2-7; D not resolved. CDR3 length: 11 residues. V was clipped by 5 bases and J by 3 bases, with 5 bases between them. The germline V gene encodes CDR1 SGHAT and CDR2 FQNNGV. CDR3 protein: CASSNNYEQYF. The CDR3 DNA follows: TGTGCCAGCAGCAACAACTACGAGCAGTACTTC.

The chain has TRBV9 and TRBJ1-1; D call uncertain. Trimming pared 1 base from V and 2 bases from J, leaving 12 bases between. The CDR3 length is 15 residues. Germline V CDR1 and CDR2: SGDLS, YYNGEE. For the CDR3, the DNA is TGTGCCAGCAGCGTAAAATTGGATACCAACACTGAAGCTTTCTTT. Residues: CASSVKLDTNTEAFF.

This clone has only one observation. This sample includes further DNA sequences coding for the same CDR3. The chain carries TRBV4-1 and TRBJ2-1; the D is unclear. CDR3 length equals 13 residues. V was trimmed by 0 bases and J by 9 bases, leaving 9 bases between them. Per the germline V gene, CDR1 is MGHRA and CDR2 is YSYEKL. CDR3 sequence: CASSQEGPGEQFF. The CDR3 bases are TGCGCCAGCAGCCAAGAAGGGCCGGGTGAGCAGTTCTTC.

The V gene is TRBV29-1, the J gene TRBJ2-7; D is undetermined. This CDR3 has 13 residues. The V gene's germline CDR1 is SQVTM and CDR2 ANQGSEA. V was pared by 7 bases and J by 3 bases, with 16 bases between. CDR3 region: CSATTPGGYEQYF. The CDR3 bases are TGCAGCGCCACTACCCCTGGCGGCTACGAGCAGTACTTC.

Points on this clone: Distinct nucleotide sequences in the sample also encode this CDR3. J is TRBJ1-6 and V is TRBV27; TRBD1 might be the D (5 bases). The CDR3 has 13 amino acids. Deletions cut 3 bases from V and 8 bases from J, with 8 bases between. The germline V gene has CDR1 MNHEY and CDR2 SMNVEV (reference sequence). The CDR3 is CASSLGGDSPLHF. The CDR3 DNA reads TGTGCCAGCAGTTTGGGGGGTGATTCACCCCTCCACTTT.

The chain uses TRBV9 and TRBJ2-7; D may be TRBD2 (7 bases). The ends were cut back, 0 bases at V and 1 base at J, with 11 bases in the middle. The V gene's germline CDR1 is SGDLS and CDR2 YYNGEE. The CDR3 has 15 residues. The CDR3 region is CASSVEGEGSYEQYF. The CDR3 DNA reads TGTGCCAGCAGCGTAGAGGGGGAGGGGTCCTACGAGCAGTACTTC.

This chain uses TRBV13 with TRBJ2-5; TRBD2 is a possible D gene (9 bases). Germline assignment: CDR1 PRHDT and CDR2 FYEKMQ (reference sequence). The CDR3 has 15 residues. V was pared by 5 bases and J by 5 bases, with 18 bases between. CDR3 DNA: TGTGCCAGCAGCATCCAGGGGGCGGGAGGGGAGACCCAGTACTTC. Protein sequence: CASSIQGAGGETQYF. Looking up the rest from reference TRBV13 and TRBJ2-5 gives the full variable domain: AAGVIQSPRHLIKEKRETATLKCYPIPRHDTVYWYQQGPGQDPQFLISFYEKMQSDKGSIPDRFSAQQFSDYHSELNMSSLELGDSALYFCASSIQGAGGETQYFGPGTRLLVL.

The rearrangement links TRBV2 to TRBJ2-7; D possibly matches TRBD1 or TRBD2 (6 bases each). V was shortened by 4 bases and J by 3 bases, with 10 bases between the two germline ends. CDR1 SNHLY and CDR2 FYNNEI come from the germline V gene. This CDR3 comprises 13 residues. The CDR3 sequence is CASSVGGLYEQYF. The DNA of the CDR3 is TGTGCCAGCAGTGTCGGGGGCCTCTACGAGCAGTACTTC.

This sequence joins TRBV30 and TRBJ2-2; D could derive from TRBD1 or TRBD2 (5 bases each). The CDR3 has 15 amino acids. V lost 1 base, J lost 6 bases, and 15 bases lay in between. The germline gives CDR1 GTSNPN, CDR2 SVGIG (reference sequence). CDR3 nucleotides: TGTGCCTGGAGTGACGGGGCAGGGCCGGCCGGGGAGCTGTTTTTT. It codes for CAWSDGAGPAGELFF.

The gene calls are TRBV7-9 and TRBJ2-5; tentatively, D is TRBD1 (8 bases). Germline-derived CDR1 and CDR2 are SEHNR and FQNEAQ (reference sequence). The germline V and J ends were trimmed by 5 bases and 1 base, with 20 bases remaining between them. The CDR3 consists of 17 residues. The CDR3 region is CASSKGAGGGSQETQYF. The CDR3 region has the DNA TGTGCCAGCAGCAAGGGGGCAGGGGGCGGGAGCCAAGAGACCCAGTACTTC.

V is TRBV7-9 and J is TRBJ2-2; 9 bases agree with TRBD1. The germline CDR1 and CDR2 sequences are SEHNR and FQNEAQ (reference sequence). This CDR3 is 16 amino acids long. V lost 6 bases and J lost 6; bases outside the gene matches: 11. The CDR3 DNA is TGTGCCAGCAGTTCCCCGGGACAGGGTCCCTCCGGGGAGCTGTTTTTT. It encodes CASSSPGQGPSGELFF.

The chain employs TRBV6-1 and TRBJ2-1, with D possibly called TRBD1 or TRBD2 (5 bases each). Trimming cost V 2 bases and J 16 bases, with 24 bases left between them. This CDR3 contains 15 residues. Per germline, CDR1 MNHNS and CDR2 SASEGT. The DNA of the CDR3 is TGTGCCAGCAGTGAAAGCCCGGGGCGCAGCGCGTTGAGTTTCTTC. It codes for CASSESPGRSALSFF.

Comment on this clone: Other DNA sequences from this sample encode an identical CDR3 as well. The chain recombines TRBV27 with TRBJ2-7; D gene unclear. V shed 5 bases and J shed 4 bases, with 12 bases lying between them. Germline values: CDR1 MNHEY, CDR2 SMNVEV (reference sequence). The CDR3 has 13 residues. CDR3 residues: CASSPRTSYEQYF. The CDR3 region has the DNA TGTGCCAGCAGTCCCCGGACGTCGTACGAGCAGTACTTC.

The chain employs TRBV6-4 and TRBJ1-3; D ambiguous. The V gene's germline CDR1 is MRHNA and CDR2 SNTAGT. V shed 0 bases and J shed 0 bases, with 9 bases lying between them. This CDR3 is built from 16 residues. For the CDR3, the DNA is TGTGCCAGCAGTGACTCCTTATCCGGCTCTGGAAACACCATATATTTT. It yields the protein CASSDSLSGSGNTIYF.

In this sample, this clone turned up many times. Other nucleotide sequences in the sample specify the same CDR3. The chain combines TRBV30 with TRBJ2-7, with TRBD1 matching over 10 bases. Germline lookup yields CDR1 GTSNPN and CDR2 SVGIG (reference sequence). V trimming: 0 bases; J trimming: 4 bases; junction bases outside the gene matches: 3. CDR3 length: 14 residues. DNA of the CDR3: TGTGCCTGGAGTGTTGGGACAGGGGCTTACGAGCAGTACTTC. Translation: CAWSVGTGAYEQYF.

Regarding this clone: Within the sample, other DNA sequences also encode this same CDR3. This chain connects TRBV9 to TRBJ2-7; D is perhaps TRBD1 (5 bases). CDR3 size: 15 residues. Germline loops: CDR1 SGDLS, CDR2 YYNGEE. Trimming removed 0 bases at V and 2 bases at J, with 12 bases between. The CDR3: CASSVGGSGTYEQYF. CDR3 sequence (DNA): TGTGCCAGCAGCGTAGGGGGTTCAGGGACCTACGAGCAGTACTTC.

The chain combines TRBV6-4 with TRBJ1-5; TRBD1 might be the D (6 bases). V was shortened by 0 bases and J by 9 bases, with 21 bases between the two germline ends. The germline CDR1 and CDR2 sequences are MRHNA and SNTAGT. CDR3 size: 17 residues. As DNA, the CDR3 is TGTGCCAGCAGTGACTCGACGGCGAGGGGGTTACATCGGCCCCAGCATTTT. Amino acid sequence: CASSDSTARGLHRPQHF.

This clone occurred once. The chain carries TRBV6-5 and TRBJ2-5; 7 nucleotides match TRBD2. The germline gives CDR1 MNHEY, CDR2 SVGAGI. The CDR3 spans 13 residues. V was pared by 8 bases and J by 2 bases, with 5 bases of the junction left unmatched. The DNA for the CDR3 is TGTGCCAGCCGGGGGGATACACAAGAGACCCAGTACTTC. It codes for CASRGDTQETQYF.

The chain has TRBV5-1 and TRBJ1-1, with a possible D match to TRBD1 (5 bases). The CDR3 is 13 amino acids. Germline lookup yields CDR1 SGHRS and CDR2 YFSETQ. V lost 0 bases to trimming and J lost 11 bases, with 14 bases between them. This chain's CDR3 is CASSLAGGAGAFF. The CDR3 DNA is TGCGCCAGCAGCTTGGCCGGAGGGGCTGGGGCTTTCTTT.

This clone was seen a single time. The J gene is TRBJ2-7, the V gene TRBV29-1, with 9 bases aligning to TRBD1. The CDR3 totals 20 residues. Unmatched junction bases numbered 18, after V lost 0 bases and J lost 0 bases. Germline V gene sequence: CDR1 SQVTM, CDR2 ANQGSEA. The CDR3 protein is CSVEDLFPGQGPPVSYEQYF. The CDR3, as DNA: TGCAGCGTTGAAGATCTCTTTCCGGGACAGGGCCCCCCCGTCTCCTACGAGCAGTACTTC.

Of note for this clone: At the DNA level, this CDR3 is encoded by other sequences in the same sample as well. The V call is TRBV4-1, the J call TRBJ1-5, with D possibly matching TRBD1 (5 bases). The V and J ends lost 0 bases and 0 bases respectively, with 6 bases between them. Per germline, CDR1 MGHRA and CDR2 YSYEKL. This CDR3 contains 15 residues. CDR3 loop: CASSQDRGSNQPQHF. DNA of the CDR3: TGCGCCAGCAGCCAAGATAGGGGTAGCAATCAGCCCCAGCATTTT.

A note on this clone: This specimen includes other DNA sequences encoding the same CDR3. The rearrangement links TRBV27 to TRBJ2-3; 7 positions agree with TRBD2. V was clipped by 6 bases and J by 6 bases; unmatched bases: 3. This CDR3 has 12 residues. Per germline, CDR1 MNHEY and CDR2 SMNVEV (reference sequence). The CDR3 is CASRRGGDTQYF. DNA of the CDR3: TGTGCCAGCAGGAGGGGAGGGGATACGCAGTATTTT.

The chain has TRBV13 and TRBJ2-7, with 8 bases lining up with TRBD1. This CDR3 comprises 18 residues. Germline V lookup: CDR1 PRHDT, CDR2 FYEKMQ (reference sequence). The junction had 15 bases not matched to a gene; V was cut back by 4 bases and J by 1 base. DNA of the CDR3: TGTGCCAGCAGCTCACGCCCCGGTCAGGGGGCTTTGTCCTACGAGCAGTACTTC. Protein: CASSSRPGQGALSYEQYF.

V and J are TRBV9 and TRBJ2-2; D is ambiguous. This CDR3 contains 17 residues. Germline-derived CDR1 and CDR2 are SGDLS and YYNGEE. V was shortened by 4 bases and J by 4 bases, with 20 bases between the two germline ends. The CDR3 protein is CASSPPLIGSPTGELFF. The CDR3 bases are TGTGCCAGCAGCCCACCCTTAATTGGTAGCCCCACCGGGGAGCTGTTTTTT.

This clone occurred once. The V and J genes are TRBV30 and TRBJ2-2; maybe TRBD1 (5 bases). Trimming removed 0 bases from V and 6 bases from J, with 8 bases in between. The CDR3 has 13 amino acids. Germline assignment: CDR1 GTSNPN and CDR2 SVGIG (reference sequence). CDR3 region: CAWSVSGSGELFF. The CDR3 DNA reads TGTGCCTGGAGTGTATCAGGGTCCGGGGAGCTGTTTTTT.

The gene calls are TRBV7-8 and TRBJ2-7, with 8 bases that match TRBD1. Germline V gene lookup returns CDR1 SGHVS and CDR2 FQNEAQ. The ends lost 0 bases at V and 12 bases at J; junction bases unmatched: 10. The CDR3 has 14 amino acids. CDR3 residues: CASSLAPDRAGGYF. CDR3 DNA sequence: TGTGCCAGCAGCTTAGCCCCGGACAGGGCAGGAGGGTACTTC.